Given below is one T cell receptor (beta chain) in context. A few counts support this clone. The target of this receptor is not known. No base quality information exists; no much larger clone differs at one position. The entire amount of isolated RNA was reverse transcribed using the High Capacity cDNA Reverse Transcription Kit, so the sequenced TCRB transcripts were expressed ones. Deep immunoSEQ sequencing was applied to naive, central memory and regulatory T cell samples, giving an average of roughly 3.6 million total reads per sample. After sorted cells were lysed in RLT buffer, RNA was extracted with DNase-treated RNeasy Micro or Mini kits, with the choice depending on cell number. To prevent cross-contamination, every cell subset was processed on its own, while patient and healthy donor samples were processed together. The immunoSEQ multiplex PCR was used to amplify TCRB sequences from cDNA, generating 87-bp fragments that spanned the CDR3 region. Sequencing of the amplicons was performed on the Illumina HiSeq platform. For the original study's pipeline: Synthetic template baselines were used to correct PCR bias computationally, reads within Hamming distance 2 were collapsed, and singletons that could not be merged were discarded. Reads were aligned to IMGT to assign V, D and J genes, CDR3 length, and insertions or deletions at six rearrangement sites. Within each subset, clonotype counts were normalized to the number of sorted cells before true diversity and Gini coefficients were calculated with the tcR R package. Repertoire sharing was quantified using the overlap coefficient calculated on TCRB nucleotide sequences. As a proxy for the pre-selection repertoire, out-of-frame TCRB sequences from naive cells were analyzed. The table was pulled from immuneACCESS by TCRdb, which kept in-frame rearrangements only. Such tables lose some clones; where checked, under half of the loss comes from unresolved V genes, and the rest has no known cause. V, J and clone size derive from that table, while D and trimming were established from the DNA sequence. In this sample the table shows around 280,000 clones, approximately 15% of which occur a single time. The top ten hold 0.015% to 0.017% of the sample.

This specimen comes from a study of beta chain features in type 1 diabetes listed by TCRdb under 2018. Notes on the research overall: No differences in mean age, gender distribution, total cell number or subset yield were found between patients and healthy donors. Across all samples, approximately 100 million sorted cells were examined, and cell number per subset correlated strongly with RNA yield. In the study, TCRB repertoires of sorted circulating CD4+ T cell subsets from recently diagnosed type 1 diabetes patients were compared with those of matched healthy donors. Naive and central memory subsets were obtained from all 30 or so donors, but regulatory and stem cell-like memory subsets were isolated from only 8 patients and roughly eight healthy donors. The investigation overall reported the following: Naive, central memory and regulatory TCRB repertoires appeared to be more alike among patients than among healthy donors. Only small numbers of individuals were included in the HLA sub-analyses, which left unresolved whether HLA type had any influence on TCRB rearrangement. Patients with type 1 diabetes made fewer insertions and deleted more nucleotides at VDJ recombination sites, implying thymic rearrangement abnormalities. In all four CD4+ subsets, TCRB CDR3 length was moderately but significantly shorter in type 1 diabetes patients. Because cDNA was sequenced instead of genomic DNA, highly expressing activated cells could be over-represented, though the groups showed no difference in activation or CD3 levels. Shorter templates might be favored by PCR, yet because patient and control samples were amplified and corrected together, any such skew would affect both groups equally.

Each donor gave one peripheral blood draw, roughly 120 mL on average, collected into heparinised tubes. A BD FACSAria II was used to sort naive, central memory, regulatory and stem cell-like memory CD4+ T cells with a panel that included CD45RO, CCR7, CD25, CD127, CD95 and CD27. Every sorted population had a purity above 95%. PBMCs were isolated right away by Lymphoprep density gradient centrifugation and were stained directly, without culture. Samples were stained and sorted in pairs, with one healthy donor and one patient per experiment, so that batch effects were minimized. According to the germline V gene (reference sequence), CDR1 reads LNHDA and CDR2 reads SQIVND. V is reduced by 9 bases and J by 7 bases, leaving a spacing of 13 bases between them. The CDR3 covers 12 residues, taking in both the cysteine and the phenylalanine. The read is trimmed to its CDR3 DNA, 36 bases read in frame from base 1.

The TCR comes from a man aged 18 to 30 with type 1 diabetes. In this chain, TRBV19 is recombined with TRBJ2-1; TRBD2 is perhaps the D gene, given 5 matching bases. The sample comprised naive CD4+ T cells from blood. In light of the paper, this sample's cell subset or site label describes: true naive CD4+ T cells. The nucleotide sequence reads TGTGCCAGCTTAGGGCGGGCAAATGAGCAGTTCTTC. Translated, it gives CASLGRANEQFF.